This passage covers 3 T cell receptor beta chains from one sample sequenced in a study of cytomegalovirus exposure and HLA in healthy donors (dated by TCRdb to 2016 to 2017). The library was made by the immunoSEQ multiplex PCR assay. A mixture of 60 forward primers for TCR Vbeta segments and 13 reverse primers for TCR Jbeta segments was used in the multiplex PCR. TCRdb provides this immuneACCESS table in a form limited to in-frame rearrangements. Some clones are lacking; in checked studies, under half of them reflect an unresolved V gene, and why the rest are absent is not known. Present in this sample are about 52,000 clones, about three quarters of which were seen just once. The ten most abundant clones make up 2.5% to 3% of the sample. Sequences were obtained from PBMCs. The receptor source for this set is a man younger than 35 in good health and CMV-seronegative.

This clone occurred a few times. The rearrangement links TRBV9 to TRBJ1-2; a possible D gene is TRBD1 (5 bases). The germline V and J ends were trimmed by 0 bases and 3 bases, with 9 bases remaining between them. CDR3 length: 14 amino acids. Germline values: CDR1 SGDLS, CDR2 YYNGEE. The CDR3 loop is CASSVGGGDYGYTF. CDR3 coding DNA: TGTGCCAGCAGCGTAGGCGGGGGAGACTATGGCTACACCTTC.

The rearrangement uses TRBV5-4 and TRBJ2-5; TRBD1 aligns across 12 bases. J gave up 6 bases and V 4 bases, and 7 bases lay outside the gene matches. Germline lookup yields CDR1 SGHNT and CDR2 YYREEE (reference sequence). The CDR3 has 15 amino acids. The CDR3 loop is CASSPPGQGAKTQYF. CDR3 bases: TGTGCCAGCAGCCCACCGGGACAGGGGGCAAAGACCCAGTACTTC.

This chain joins TRBV9 and TRBJ2-2; D unresolved. The CDR3 extends over 14 amino acids. CDR1 SGDLS and CDR2 YYNGEE come from the germline V gene. V was clipped by 0 bases and J by 8 bases, with 11 bases between them. The CDR3 region has the DNA TGTGCCAGCAGCGTAGCCAGCCGAGGAGGGGAGCTGTTTTTT. The encoded protein is CASSVASRGGELFF.